These 2 T cell receptor beta chains originate from one sample sequenced in a study of T-cell memory formation after mild COVID-19. One entry per CDR3 protein, called by TCRdb with MiXCR from the 5' RACE reads. The data hold 450,000 to 700,000 distinct CDR3 sequences, with 18% observed a single time. The sample was PBMCs or a T cell subset sorted from them (not recorded which). Every receptor here comes from an adult woman who had mild COVID-19 (a few samples of this study predate the infection). Cell type and time point are not known.

The gene calls are TRBV13 and TRBJ2-7; D uncertain. The CDR3 is 13 amino acids. CDR1 and CDR2 (germline): PRHDT, FYEKMQ (reference sequence). Trimming left V 1 base short and J 3 bases short, with 7 bases between. DNA of the CDR3: TGTGCCAGCAGCTTAGTACACGGCTACGAGCAGTACTTC. This sequence encodes CASSLVHGYEQYF.

This sequence joins TRBV6-4 and TRBJ1-2, with 7 bases matching TRBD1. CDR1 and CDR2 from the germline V gene are MRHNA and SNTAGT. This CDR3 region has 14 residues. The V gene end was trimmed by 2 bases and the J gene end by 8 bases; junction bases not matched to a gene: 8. The CDR3 DNA sequence: TGTGCCAGCAGTGACCAGGGGGGGTCTGAAGGCTACACCTTC. It specifies CASSDQGGSEGYTF.